Presented here are 9 T cell receptor beta chains from one specimen sequenced in a study of blood T cells in healthy people across ages. Using a J-beta primer mix together with a sample-barcoded 5' primer, a second PCR was run for roughly 7 to 12 cycles. MiXCR was run by TCRdb on the 5' RACE reads, yielding one entry per CDR3 protein. The repertoire holds approximately 1.5 million distinct CDR3 sequences, with about 31% as singletons. The sample comprised blood. The receptors were gathered from a woman in her 30s in good health.

The chain couples TRBV7-2 to TRBJ2-7; TRBD2 aligns across 10 bases. This CDR3 contains 17 residues. Germline V gene data show CDR1 as SGHTA and CDR2 as FQGNSA. Trimming removed 4 bases from V and 7 bases from J; junction bases left unmatched: 16. The CDR3 sequence is CASSSHLTSGNPREQYF. In DNA form, the CDR3 reads TGTGCCAGCAGCTCACACCTTACTAGCGGGAACCCTCGGGAGCAGTACTTC.

This clonotype was recorded a few times. In DNA, the CDR3 is TGTGCCAGCAGGGCTGGGACAGGGCGGACAGATACGCAGTATTTT. This translates into CASRAGTGRTDTQYF. The V gene is TRBV7-3, the J gene TRBJ2-3; 9 bases fit TRBD1. V shed 6 bases and J 3 bases; nucleotides not matched to a gene: 7. The germline CDR1 and CDR2 sequences are SGHTA and FQGTGA. The CDR3 is made up of 15 amino acids.

This clonotype was observed many times. V and J are TRBV4-1 and TRBJ1-2; 8 positions agree with TRBD1. The CDR3 extends over 15 amino acids. Germline CDR1 reads MGHRA; CDR2 reads YSYEKL. Germline trimming cut 0 bases from V and 4 bases from J; bases unmatched to any gene: 4. CDR3 in amino acids: CASSQEGDRSYGYTF. The CDR3 nucleotides read TGCGCCAGCAGCCAAGAAGGGGACAGGTCCTATGGCTACACCTTC.

This clonotype was picked up a small number of times. The rearrangement joins TRBV18 to TRBJ2-3, with 7 nucleotides matching TRBD2. CDR1 is KGHSH, CDR2 LQKENI, per germline. Losses at the gene ends were 6 bases for V and 0 bases for J; bases not matched to a gene: 15. CDR3 size: 18 residues. This CDR3 is CASSLGDSGRASTDTQYF. CDR3 bases: TGTGCCAGCTCCCTGGGGGATAGCGGGCGAGCTAGCACAGATACGCAGTATTTT.

V and J are TRBV3-1 and TRBJ2-3; 7 bases are a match to TRBD2. Germline values: CDR1 LGHDT, CDR2 YNNKEL (reference sequence). Trimming cost V 2 bases and J 0 bases; bases outside gene matches: 8. The CDR3 consists of 17 residues. CDR3 residues: CASSQFSRRGSTDTQYF. In DNA form, the CDR3 reads TGTGCCAGCAGCCAATTCTCTCGGCGGGGGAGCACAGATACGCAGTATTTT.

The rearrangement links TRBV5-1 to TRBJ1-2; 7 nucleotides match TRBD1. Germline values: CDR1 SGHRS, CDR2 YFSETQ. Unmatched junction bases numbered 8, after V lost 6 bases and J lost 6 bases. CDR3 length: 13 residues. Here the CDR3 reads CASTEQGFDGYTF. The CDR3 DNA reads TGCGCCAGCACTGAACAGGGGTTTGATGGCTACACCTTC.

J is TRBJ1-2 and V is TRBV29-1; 10 bases agree with TRBD1. V trimming: 6 bases; J trimming: 1 base; junction bases outside the gene matches: 11. This CDR3 has 16 amino acids. Germline CDR1 reads SQVTM; CDR2 reads ANQGSEA. The DNA of the CDR3 is TGCAGCGTCCGCCCTCGGGGACAGGGGTTTAACTATGGCTACACCTTC. It codes for CSVRPRGQGFNYGYTF.

The table lists this clonotype with a few counts. V is TRBV7-3 and J is TRBJ2-6, with D tentatively TRBD1 (6 bases). The CDR3 has 19 residues. Per the germline V gene, CDR1 is SGHTA and CDR2 is FQGTGA. With 1 base removed from V and 0 bases from J, the gap between germline ends came to 16 bases. CDR3 residues: CASSLRAWTESSGANVLTF. DNA for the CDR3: TGTGCCAGCAGCTTAAGGGCCTGGACAGAGAGCTCTGGGGCCAACGTCCTGACTTTC.

V usage is TRBV18 and J usage is TRBJ1-5, with D unresolved. Germline loops: CDR1 KGHSH, CDR2 LQKENI. V dropped 5 bases and J dropped 6 bases, with 11 bases sitting between them. This CDR3 has 13 residues. DNA for the CDR3: TGTGCCAGCTCAGCGGACGAAGGTCAGCCCCAGCATTTT. Protein sequence: CASSADEGQPQHF.